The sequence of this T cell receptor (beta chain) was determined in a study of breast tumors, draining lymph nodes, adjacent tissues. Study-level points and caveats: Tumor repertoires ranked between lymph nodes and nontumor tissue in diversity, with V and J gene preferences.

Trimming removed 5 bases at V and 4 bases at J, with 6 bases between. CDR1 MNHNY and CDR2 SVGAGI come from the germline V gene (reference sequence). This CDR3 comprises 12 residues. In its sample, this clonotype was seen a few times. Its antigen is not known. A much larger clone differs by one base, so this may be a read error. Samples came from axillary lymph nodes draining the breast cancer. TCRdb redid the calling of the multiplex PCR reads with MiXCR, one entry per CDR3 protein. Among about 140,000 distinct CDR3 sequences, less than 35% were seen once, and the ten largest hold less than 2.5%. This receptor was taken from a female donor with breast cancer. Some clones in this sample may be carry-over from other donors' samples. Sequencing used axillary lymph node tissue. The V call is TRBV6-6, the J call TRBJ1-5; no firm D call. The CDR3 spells CASSPQNQPQHF. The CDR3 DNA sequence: TGTGCCAGCAGTCCTCAAAATCAGCCCCAGCATTTT.